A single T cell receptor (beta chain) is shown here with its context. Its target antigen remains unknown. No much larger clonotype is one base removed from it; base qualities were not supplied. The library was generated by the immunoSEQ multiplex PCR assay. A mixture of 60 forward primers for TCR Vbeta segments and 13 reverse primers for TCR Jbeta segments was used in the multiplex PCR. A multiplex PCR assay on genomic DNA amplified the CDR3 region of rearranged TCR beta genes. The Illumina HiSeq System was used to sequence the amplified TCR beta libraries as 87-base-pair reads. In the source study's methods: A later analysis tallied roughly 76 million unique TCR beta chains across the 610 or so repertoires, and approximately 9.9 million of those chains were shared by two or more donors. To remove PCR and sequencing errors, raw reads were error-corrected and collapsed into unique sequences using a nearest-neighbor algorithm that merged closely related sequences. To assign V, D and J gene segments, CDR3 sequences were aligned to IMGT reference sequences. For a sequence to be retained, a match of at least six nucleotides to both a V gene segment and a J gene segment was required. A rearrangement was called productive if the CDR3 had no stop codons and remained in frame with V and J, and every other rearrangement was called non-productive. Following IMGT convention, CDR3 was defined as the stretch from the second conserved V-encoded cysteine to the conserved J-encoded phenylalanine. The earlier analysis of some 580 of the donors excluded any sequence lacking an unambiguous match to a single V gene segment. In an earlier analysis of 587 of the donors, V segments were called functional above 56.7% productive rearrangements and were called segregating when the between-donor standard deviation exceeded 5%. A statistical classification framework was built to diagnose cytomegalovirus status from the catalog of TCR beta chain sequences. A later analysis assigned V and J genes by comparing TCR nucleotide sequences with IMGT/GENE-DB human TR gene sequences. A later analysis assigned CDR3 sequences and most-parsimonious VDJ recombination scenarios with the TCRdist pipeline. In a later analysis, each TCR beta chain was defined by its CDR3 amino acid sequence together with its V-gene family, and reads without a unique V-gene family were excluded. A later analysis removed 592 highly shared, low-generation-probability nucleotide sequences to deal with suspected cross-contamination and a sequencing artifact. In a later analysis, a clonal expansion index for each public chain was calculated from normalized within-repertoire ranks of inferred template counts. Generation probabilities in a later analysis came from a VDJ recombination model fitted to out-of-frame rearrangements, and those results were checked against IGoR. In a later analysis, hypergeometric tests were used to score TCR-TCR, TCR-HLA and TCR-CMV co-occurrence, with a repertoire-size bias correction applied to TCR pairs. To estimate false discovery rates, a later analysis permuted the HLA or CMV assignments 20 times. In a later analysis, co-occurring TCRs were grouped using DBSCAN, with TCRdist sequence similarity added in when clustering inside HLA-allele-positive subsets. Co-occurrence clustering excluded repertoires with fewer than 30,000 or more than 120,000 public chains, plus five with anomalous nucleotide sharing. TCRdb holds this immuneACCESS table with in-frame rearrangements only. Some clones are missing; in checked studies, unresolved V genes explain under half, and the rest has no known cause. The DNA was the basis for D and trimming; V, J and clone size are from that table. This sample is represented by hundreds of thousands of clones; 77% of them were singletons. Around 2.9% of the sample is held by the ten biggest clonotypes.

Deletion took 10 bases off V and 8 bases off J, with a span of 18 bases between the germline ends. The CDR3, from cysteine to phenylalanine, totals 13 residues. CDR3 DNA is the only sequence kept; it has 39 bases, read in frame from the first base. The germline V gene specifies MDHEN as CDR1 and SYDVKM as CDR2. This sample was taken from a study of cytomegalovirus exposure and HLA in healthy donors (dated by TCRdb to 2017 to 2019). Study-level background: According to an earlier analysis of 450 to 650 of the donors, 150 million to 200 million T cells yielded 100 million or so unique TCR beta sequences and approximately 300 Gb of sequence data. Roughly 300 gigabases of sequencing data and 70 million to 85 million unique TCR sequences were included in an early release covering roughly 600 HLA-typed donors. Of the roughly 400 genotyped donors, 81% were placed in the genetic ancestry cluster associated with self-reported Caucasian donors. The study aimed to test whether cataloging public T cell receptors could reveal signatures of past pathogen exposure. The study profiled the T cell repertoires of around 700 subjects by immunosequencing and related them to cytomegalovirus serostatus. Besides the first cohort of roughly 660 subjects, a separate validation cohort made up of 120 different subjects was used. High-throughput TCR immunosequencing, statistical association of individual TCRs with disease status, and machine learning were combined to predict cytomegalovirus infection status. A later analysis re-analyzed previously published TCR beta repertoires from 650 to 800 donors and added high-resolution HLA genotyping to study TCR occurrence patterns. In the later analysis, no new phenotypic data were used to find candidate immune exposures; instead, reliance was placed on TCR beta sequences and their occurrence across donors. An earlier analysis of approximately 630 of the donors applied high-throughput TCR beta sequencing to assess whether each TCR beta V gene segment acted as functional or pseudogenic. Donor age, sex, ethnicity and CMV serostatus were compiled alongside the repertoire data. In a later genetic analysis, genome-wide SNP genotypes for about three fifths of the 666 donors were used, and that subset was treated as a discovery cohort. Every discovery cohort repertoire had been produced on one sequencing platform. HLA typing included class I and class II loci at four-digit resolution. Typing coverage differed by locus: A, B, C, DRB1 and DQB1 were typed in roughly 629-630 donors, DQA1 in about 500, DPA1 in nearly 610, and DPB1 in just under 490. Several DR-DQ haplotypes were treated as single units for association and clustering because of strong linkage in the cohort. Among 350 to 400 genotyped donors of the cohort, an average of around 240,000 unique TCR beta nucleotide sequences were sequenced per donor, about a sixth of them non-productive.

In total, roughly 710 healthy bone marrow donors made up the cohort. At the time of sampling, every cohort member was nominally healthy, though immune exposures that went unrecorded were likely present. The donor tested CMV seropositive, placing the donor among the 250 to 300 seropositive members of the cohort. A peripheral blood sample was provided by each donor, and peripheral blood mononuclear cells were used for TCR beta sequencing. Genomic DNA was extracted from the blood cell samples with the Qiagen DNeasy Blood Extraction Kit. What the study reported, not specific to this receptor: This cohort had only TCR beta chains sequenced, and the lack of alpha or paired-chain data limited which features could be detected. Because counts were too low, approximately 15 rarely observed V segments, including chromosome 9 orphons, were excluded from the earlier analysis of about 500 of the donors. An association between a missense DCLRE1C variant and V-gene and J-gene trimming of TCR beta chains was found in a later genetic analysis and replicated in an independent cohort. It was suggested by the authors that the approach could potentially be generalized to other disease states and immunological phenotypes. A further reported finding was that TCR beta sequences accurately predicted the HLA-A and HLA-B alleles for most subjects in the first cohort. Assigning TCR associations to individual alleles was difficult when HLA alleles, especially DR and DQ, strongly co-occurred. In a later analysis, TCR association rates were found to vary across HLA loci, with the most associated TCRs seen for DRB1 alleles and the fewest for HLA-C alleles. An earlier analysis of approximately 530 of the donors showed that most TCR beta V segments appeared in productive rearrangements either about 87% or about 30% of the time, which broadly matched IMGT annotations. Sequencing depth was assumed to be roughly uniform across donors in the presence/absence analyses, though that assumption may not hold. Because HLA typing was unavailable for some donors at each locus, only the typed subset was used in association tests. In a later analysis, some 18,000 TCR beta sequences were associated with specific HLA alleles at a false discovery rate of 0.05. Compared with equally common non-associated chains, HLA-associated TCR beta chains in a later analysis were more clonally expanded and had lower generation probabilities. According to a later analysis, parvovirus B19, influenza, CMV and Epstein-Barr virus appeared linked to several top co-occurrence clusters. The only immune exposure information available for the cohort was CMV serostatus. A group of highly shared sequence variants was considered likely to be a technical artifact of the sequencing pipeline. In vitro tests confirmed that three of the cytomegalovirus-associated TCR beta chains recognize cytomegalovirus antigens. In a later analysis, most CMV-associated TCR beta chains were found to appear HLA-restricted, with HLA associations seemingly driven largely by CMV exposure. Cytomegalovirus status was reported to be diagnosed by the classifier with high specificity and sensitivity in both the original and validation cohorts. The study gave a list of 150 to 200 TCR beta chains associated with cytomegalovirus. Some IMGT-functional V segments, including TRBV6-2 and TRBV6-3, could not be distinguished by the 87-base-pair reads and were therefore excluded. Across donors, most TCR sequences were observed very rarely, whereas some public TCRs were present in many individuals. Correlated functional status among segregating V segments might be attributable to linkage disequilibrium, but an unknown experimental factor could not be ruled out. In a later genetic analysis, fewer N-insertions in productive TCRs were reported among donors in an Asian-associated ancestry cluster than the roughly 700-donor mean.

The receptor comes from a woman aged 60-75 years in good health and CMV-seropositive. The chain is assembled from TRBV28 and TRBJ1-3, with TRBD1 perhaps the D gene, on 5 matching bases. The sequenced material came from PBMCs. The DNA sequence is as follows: TGTGCCACCGTTCCGGGGGTACAATACACCATATATTTT. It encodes CATVPGVQYTIYF.